These 9 T cell receptor beta chains were sequenced from one sample in a study of post-analysis software for immune sequencing data. Tagging with unique molecular identifiers was a feature of the TCR beta cDNA libraries. Each CDR3 protein gets one entry after TCRdb re-called the PCR reads with MiXCR. Of 150,000 to 200,000 distinct CDR3 sequences in the sample, approximately 28% are singletons; the top ten hold less than 1.6%. For these TCRs, the target antigens are not known. Study-wide results and caveats: When patients were compared with controls, about 5 TRBV segments were more frequent, TRBV5-6, TRBV5-1 and TRBV20-1 among them.

The sample taken for sequencing was blood. These receptor sequences come from a girl aged 5 to 17 with multiple sclerosis.

This clonotype was detected only once. A much larger clone is a single base away; this may be a read error. The V gene is TRBV7-9, the J gene TRBJ2-5, with D tentatively TRBD1 or TRBD2 (5 bases each). This CDR3 has 13 amino acids. Germline CDR1 is SEHNR and CDR2 is FQNEAQ (reference sequence). The germline V and J ends were trimmed by 5 bases and 9 bases, with 16 bases remaining between them. CDR3 bases: TGTGCCAGCAGCCCACGGACATGGGAGTCCCAGTACTTC. This gives the protein CASSPRTWESQYF.

About this clonotype: A read error may be the cause here, since a much bigger clone is one base away. The chain has TRBV20-1 and TRBJ2-1, with a weak D call TRBD2 (6 bases). The germline V and J ends were trimmed by 2 bases and 5 bases, with 19 bases remaining between them. The CDR3 is 16 residues long. Germline V lookup: CDR1 DFQATT, CDR2 SNEGSKA (reference sequence). This chain's CDR3 is CSARNPQAGPHNEQFF. DNA for the CDR3: TGCAGTGCTAGAAATCCTCAGGCGGGACCCCACAATGAGCAGTTCTTC.

Ten or more counts support this clonotype. The chain carries TRBV7-2 and TRBJ2-7; tentatively, D is TRBD2 (6 bases). This CDR3 is 13 amino acids long. The germline gives CDR1 SGHTA, CDR2 FQGNSA. The V and J ends lost 5 bases and 6 bases respectively, with 14 bases between them. Here the CDR3 reads CASSTRERVEQYF. CDR3 nucleotides: TGTGCCAGCAGCACACGGGAGAGGGTCGAGCAGTACTTC. Full variable domain (rest looked up from reference TRBV7-2 and TRBJ2-7): GAGVSQSPSNKVTEKGKDVELRCDPISGHTALYWYRQSLGQGLEFLIYFQGNSAPDKSGLPSDRFSAERTGGSVSTLTIQRTQQEDSAVYLCASSTRERVEQYFGPGTRLTVT.

This clonotype was found a few times. This sequence joins TRBV29-1 and TRBJ2-2; perhaps TRBD2 as D (5 bases). The CDR3 has 15 residues. The V gene lost 3 bases and the J gene lost 0 bases, with 11 bases spanning the gap. Per germline, CDR1 SQVTM and CDR2 ANQGSEA. The DNA of the CDR3 is TGCAGCGTTGAGGTCGGGAAGACGAACACCGGGGAGCTGTTTTTT. This translates into CSVEVGKTNTGELFF.

The rearrangement uses TRBV5-1 and TRBJ2-2, with 8 bases matching TRBD1. Germline values: CDR1 SGHRS, CDR2 YFSETQ. The CDR3 is made up of 18 amino acids. Unmatched junction bases numbered 12, after V lost 4 bases and J lost 1 base. The CDR3 here is CASSPSLPDRGNTGELFF. CDR3 in DNA: TGCGCCAGCAGCCCCTCGTTACCAGACAGGGGGAACACCGGGGAGCTGTTTTTT.

This clonotype was recorded many times. This chain connects TRBV5-1 to TRBJ2-3, with 8 bases identical to TRBD2. Trimming at V came to 4 bases and at J to 3 bases, leaving 7 bases not matched to a gene. Germline loops: CDR1 SGHRS, CDR2 YFSETQ. This CDR3 contains 15 residues. CDR3 region: CASSPGGTLTDTQYF. The CDR3 region has the DNA TGCGCCAGCAGCCCGGGAGGGACTCTAACAGATACGCAGTATTTT.

At least ten counts were recorded for this clonotype. The rearrangement joins TRBV7-9 to TRBJ2-1, with D maybe TRBD1 (6 bases). The V end was cut by 2 bases, the J end by 10 bases, with 12 bases between. Germline V gene data show CDR1 as SEHNR and CDR2 as FQNEAQ (reference sequence). This CDR3 comprises 13 residues. The CDR3 loop is CASSLIEGEEQFF. The CDR3 DNA reads TGTGCCAGCAGCTTAATAGAGGGGGAAGAGCAGTTCTTC.

V gene TRBV6-1 combines with J gene TRBJ2-1, with no clear D. Germline assignment: CDR1 MNHNS and CDR2 SASEGT. Trimming cost V 2 bases and J 0 bases, with 8 bases left between them. The CDR3 consists of 15 residues. The CDR3 DNA reads as TGTGCCAGCAGTGAAAGCCTAGGCTCCTACAATGAGCAGTTCTTC. It specifies CASSESLGSYNEQFF.

This clonotype has just a few counts. The V call is TRBV19, the J call TRBJ1-2, with 9 bases aligning to TRBD1. The J segment lost 3 bases and the V segment lost 9 bases, leaving 14 bases of the junction unmatched. The CDR3 covers 16 residues. The germline V gene encodes CDR1 LNHDA and CDR2 SQIVND (reference sequence). This CDR3 is CASRLGTGSPYYGYTF. DNA of the CDR3: TGTGCCAGCCGCCTAGGGACAGGGTCACCTTACTATGGCTACACCTTC.